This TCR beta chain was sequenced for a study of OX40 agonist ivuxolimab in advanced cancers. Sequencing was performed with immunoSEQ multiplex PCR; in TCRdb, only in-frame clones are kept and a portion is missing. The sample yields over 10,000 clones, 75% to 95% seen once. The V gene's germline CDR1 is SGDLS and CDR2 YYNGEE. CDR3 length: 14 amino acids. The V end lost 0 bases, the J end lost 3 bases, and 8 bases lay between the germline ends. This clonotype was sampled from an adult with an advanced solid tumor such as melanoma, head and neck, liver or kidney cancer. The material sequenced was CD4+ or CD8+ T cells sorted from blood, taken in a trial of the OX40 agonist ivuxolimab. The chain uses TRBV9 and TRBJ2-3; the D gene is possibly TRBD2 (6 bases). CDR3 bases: TGTGCCAGCAGCGTAGGGGGGGAGACAGATACGCAGTATTTT. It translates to CASSVGGETDTQYF.